The 4 T cell receptor beta chains in this list originate from one sample, sequenced in a study of T cells in Graves' hyperthyroidism and ophthalmopathy. TCR beta CDR3 region amplification was performed from RNA transcripts. During a first-round RT-PCR of the TCR CDR3, the HTBI primer set was used. From the multiplex PCR reads, TCRdb called clonotypes with MiXCR, one entry per CDR3 protein. The table lists nearly 750,000 distinct CDR3 sequences, 35% of them singletons. Input material: blood. The receptor source for this set is a woman aged 40 to 50 with Graves' hyperthyroidism.

Ten or more counts support this clonotype. The chain joins TRBV19 to TRBJ1-1; 7 nucleotides line up with TRBD1. The CDR3 is 13 residues long. In germline, CDR1 is LNHDA, CDR2 SQIVND (reference sequence). V dropped 10 bases and J dropped 1; count of bases not matched to a gene: 6. The CDR3 region has the DNA TGTGCCATTAGGGGACAGACGAACACTGAAGCTTTCTTT. Its translation is CAIRGQTNTEAFF.

The chain carries TRBV20-1 and TRBJ2-5; possibly TRBD1 for D (6 bases). CDR1 DFQATT and CDR2 SNEGSKA come from the germline V gene (reference sequence). CDR3 length: 13 amino acids. The V end lost 3 bases, the J end lost 9 bases, and 17 bases lay between the germline ends. CDR3 sequence reads: CSARMRDNQPQYF. CDR3 bases: TGCAGTGCTAGGATGAGGGACAATCAGCCCCAGTACTTC.

As to this clonotype: The conserved final phenylalanine or tryptophan is absent from the CDR3, which likely points to a read error. V and J are TRBV4-1 and TRBJ2-7; the match to TRBD1 covers 10 bases. CDR1 is MGHRA and CDR2 is YSYEKL in the germline V gene. After removal of 2 bases from V and 2 bases from J, the junction contained 6 bases not matched to a gene. The CDR3 consists of 16 residues. This CDR3 reads CASSQPGTGDTYEQYL. The CDR3 coding sequence is TGCGCCAGCAGCCAACCCGGGACAGGGGACACCTACGAGCAGTACCTC.

This clonotype has a count of ten or more. The V and J genes are TRBV19 and TRBJ1-1, with D possibly being TRBD1 (5 bases). Trimming removed 3 bases at V and 1 base at J, with 9 bases between. This CDR3 comprises 14 residues. Germline V gene data show CDR1 as LNHDA and CDR2 as SQIVND (reference sequence). Here the CDR3 DNA reads TGTGCCAGTAGTATTCGGCAGGGGAACACTGAAGCTTTCTTT. Protein: CASSIRQGNTEAFF.